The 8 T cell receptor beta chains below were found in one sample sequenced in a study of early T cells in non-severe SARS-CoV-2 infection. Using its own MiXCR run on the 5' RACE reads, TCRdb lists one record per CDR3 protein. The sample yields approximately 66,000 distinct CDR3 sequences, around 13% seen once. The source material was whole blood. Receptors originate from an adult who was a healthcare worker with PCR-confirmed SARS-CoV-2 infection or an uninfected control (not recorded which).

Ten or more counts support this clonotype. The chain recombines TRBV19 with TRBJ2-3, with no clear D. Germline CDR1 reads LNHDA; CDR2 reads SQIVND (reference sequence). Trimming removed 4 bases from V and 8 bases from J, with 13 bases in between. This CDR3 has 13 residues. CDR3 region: CASSRTSDGTQYF. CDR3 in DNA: TGTGCCAGTAGTAGGACCTCCGATGGTACGCAGTATTTT.

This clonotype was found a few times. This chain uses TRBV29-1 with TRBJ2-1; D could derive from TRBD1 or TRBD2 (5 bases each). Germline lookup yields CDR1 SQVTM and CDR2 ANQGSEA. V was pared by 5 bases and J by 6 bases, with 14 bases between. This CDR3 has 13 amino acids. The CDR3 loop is CSVQRGSSNEQFF. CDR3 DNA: TGCAGCGTTCAACGGGGCAGCTCCAATGAGCAGTTCTTC.

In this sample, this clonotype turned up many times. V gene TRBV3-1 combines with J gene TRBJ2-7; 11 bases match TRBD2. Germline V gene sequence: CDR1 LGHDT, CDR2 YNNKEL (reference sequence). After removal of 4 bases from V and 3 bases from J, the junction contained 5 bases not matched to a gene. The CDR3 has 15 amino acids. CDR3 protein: CASSLVAGGRYEQYF. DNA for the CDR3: TGTGCCAGCAGCCTTGTAGCGGGGGGGCGCTACGAGCAGTACTTC.

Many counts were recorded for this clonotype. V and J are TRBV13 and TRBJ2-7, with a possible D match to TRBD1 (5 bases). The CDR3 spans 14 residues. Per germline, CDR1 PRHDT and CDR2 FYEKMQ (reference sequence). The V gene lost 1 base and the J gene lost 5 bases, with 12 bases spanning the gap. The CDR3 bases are TGTGCCAGCAGCTTAGTCAACAGGCCCCACGAGCAGTACTTC. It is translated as CASSLVNRPHEQYF.

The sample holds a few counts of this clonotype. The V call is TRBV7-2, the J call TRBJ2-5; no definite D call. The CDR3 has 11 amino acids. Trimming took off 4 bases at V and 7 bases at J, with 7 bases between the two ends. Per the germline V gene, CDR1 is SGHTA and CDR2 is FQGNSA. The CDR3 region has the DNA TGTGCCAGCAGCTCCATGCCGACCCAGTACTTC. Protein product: CASSSMPTQYF.

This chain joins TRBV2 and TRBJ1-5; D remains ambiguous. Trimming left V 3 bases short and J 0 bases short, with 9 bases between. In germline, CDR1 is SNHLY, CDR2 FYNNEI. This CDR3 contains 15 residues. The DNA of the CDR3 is TGTGCCAGCAGTGATGGTACGGTTAGCAATCAGCCCCAGCATTTT. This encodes CASSDGTVSNQPQHF.

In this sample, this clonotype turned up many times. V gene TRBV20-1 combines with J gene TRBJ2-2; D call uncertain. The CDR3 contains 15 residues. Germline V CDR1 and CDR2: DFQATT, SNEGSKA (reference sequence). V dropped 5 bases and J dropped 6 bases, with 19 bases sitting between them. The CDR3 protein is CSALRLIGDPGELFF. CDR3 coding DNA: TGCAGTGCTCTCAGGTTGATAGGCGATCCCGGGGAGCTGTTTTTT.

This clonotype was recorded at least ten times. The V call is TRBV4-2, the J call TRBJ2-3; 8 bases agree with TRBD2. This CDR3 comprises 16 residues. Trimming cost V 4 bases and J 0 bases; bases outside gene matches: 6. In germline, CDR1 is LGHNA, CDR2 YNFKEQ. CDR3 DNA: TGTGCCAGCAGCCCCGGACTAGCAGCTAGCACAGATACGCAGTATTTT. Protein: CASSPGLAASTDTQYF.